This TCR beta chain was found in a study of technical replicates of blood from a few donors. Germline V gene sequence: CDR1 SGHAT, CDR2 FQNNGV. Trimming stripped 3 bases from V and 5 bases from J, with 11 bases between. The CDR3 totals 14 residues. The protocol was immunoSEQ multiplex PCR, while the TCRdb copy is restricted to in-frame clones and leaves out a portion. In the table there are some 68,000 clones, just under 95% of which are singletons. This rearrangement joins TRBV11-2 to TRBJ1-5; maybe TRBD1 (5 bases). The source is a human donor in good health. Material: T cells isolated from PBMCs. CDR3 sequence: CASSFWGGDQPQHF. The CDR3 DNA is TGTGCCAGCAGCTTCTGGGGAGGGGATCAGCCCCAGCATTTT.